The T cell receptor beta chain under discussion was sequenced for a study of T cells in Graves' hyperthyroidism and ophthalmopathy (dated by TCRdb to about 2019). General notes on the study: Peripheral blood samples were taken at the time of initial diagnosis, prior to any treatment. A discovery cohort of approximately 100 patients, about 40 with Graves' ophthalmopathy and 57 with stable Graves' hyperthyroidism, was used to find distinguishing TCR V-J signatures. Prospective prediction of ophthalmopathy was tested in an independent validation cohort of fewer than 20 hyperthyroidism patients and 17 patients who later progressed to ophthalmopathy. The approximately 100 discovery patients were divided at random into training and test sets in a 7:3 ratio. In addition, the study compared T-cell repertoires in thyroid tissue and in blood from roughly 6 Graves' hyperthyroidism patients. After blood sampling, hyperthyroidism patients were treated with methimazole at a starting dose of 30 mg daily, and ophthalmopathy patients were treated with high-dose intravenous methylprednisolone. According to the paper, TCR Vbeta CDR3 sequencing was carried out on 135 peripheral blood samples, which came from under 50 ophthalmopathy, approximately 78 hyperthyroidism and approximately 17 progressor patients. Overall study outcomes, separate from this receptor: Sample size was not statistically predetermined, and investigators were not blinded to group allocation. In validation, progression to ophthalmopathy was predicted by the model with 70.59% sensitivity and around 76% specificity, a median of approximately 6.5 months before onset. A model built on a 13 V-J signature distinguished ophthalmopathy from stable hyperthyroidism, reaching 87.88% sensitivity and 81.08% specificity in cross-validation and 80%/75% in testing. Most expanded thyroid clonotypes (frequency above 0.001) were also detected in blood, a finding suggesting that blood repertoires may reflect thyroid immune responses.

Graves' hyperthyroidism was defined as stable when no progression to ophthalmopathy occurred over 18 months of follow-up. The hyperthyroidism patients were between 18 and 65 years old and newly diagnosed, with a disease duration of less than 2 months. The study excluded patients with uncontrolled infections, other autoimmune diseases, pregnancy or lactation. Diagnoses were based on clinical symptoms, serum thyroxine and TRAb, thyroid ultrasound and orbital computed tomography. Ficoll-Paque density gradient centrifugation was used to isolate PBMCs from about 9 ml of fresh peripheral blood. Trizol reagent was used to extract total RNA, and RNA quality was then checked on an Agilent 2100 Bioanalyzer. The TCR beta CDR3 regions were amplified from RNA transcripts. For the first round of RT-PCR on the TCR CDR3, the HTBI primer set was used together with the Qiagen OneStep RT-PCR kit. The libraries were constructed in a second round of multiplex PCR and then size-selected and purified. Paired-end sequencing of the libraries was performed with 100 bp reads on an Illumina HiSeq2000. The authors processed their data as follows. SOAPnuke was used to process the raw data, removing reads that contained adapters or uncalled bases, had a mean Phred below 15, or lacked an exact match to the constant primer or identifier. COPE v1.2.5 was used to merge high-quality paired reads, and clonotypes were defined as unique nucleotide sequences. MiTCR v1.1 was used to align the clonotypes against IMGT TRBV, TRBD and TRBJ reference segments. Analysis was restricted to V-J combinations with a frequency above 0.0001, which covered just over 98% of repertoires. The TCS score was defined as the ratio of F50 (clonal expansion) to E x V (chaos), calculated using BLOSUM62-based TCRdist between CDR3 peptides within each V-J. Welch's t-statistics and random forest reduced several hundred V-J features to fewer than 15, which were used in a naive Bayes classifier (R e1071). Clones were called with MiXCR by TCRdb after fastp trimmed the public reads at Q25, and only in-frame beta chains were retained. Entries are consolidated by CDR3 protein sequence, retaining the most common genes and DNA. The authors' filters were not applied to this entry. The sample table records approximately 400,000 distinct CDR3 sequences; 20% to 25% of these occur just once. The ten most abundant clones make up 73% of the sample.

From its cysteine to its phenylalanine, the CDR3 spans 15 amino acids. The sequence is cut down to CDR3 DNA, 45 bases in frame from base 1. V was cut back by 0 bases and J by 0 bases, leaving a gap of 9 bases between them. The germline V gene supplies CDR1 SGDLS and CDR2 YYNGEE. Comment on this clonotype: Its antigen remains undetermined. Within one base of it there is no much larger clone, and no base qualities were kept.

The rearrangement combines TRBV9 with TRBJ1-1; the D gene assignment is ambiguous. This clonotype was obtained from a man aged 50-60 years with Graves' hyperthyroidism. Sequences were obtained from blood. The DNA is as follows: TGTGCCAGCAGCGTAGGAGGAATCCTGAACACTGAAGCTTTCTTT. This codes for CASSVGGILNTEAFF.